These 24 T cell receptor beta chains were all obtained from the same sample, sequenced in a study of immune evolution from preneoplasia to lung adenocarcinoma. The protocol was immunoSEQ multiplex PCR, while the TCRdb copy is restricted to in-frame clones and leaves out a portion. The sample shows around 15,000 clones, 75% to 90% of them seen only once. Material for sequencing was FFPE invasive lung adenocarcinoma tissue. These receptors all come from a person between 70 and 80 years old with invasive lung adenocarcinoma.

This chain joins TRBV2 and TRBJ2-7, with D possibly being TRBD2 (6 bases). Trimming removed 8 bases from V and 6 bases from J, with 14 bases in between. The CDR3 runs to 12 residues. In germline, CDR1 is SNHLY, CDR2 FYNNEI. In DNA, the CDR3 is TGTGCCAGCCAGACCCCCGGGGGCGAGCAGTACTTC. This translates into CASQTPGGEQYF.

This chain uses TRBV18 with TRBJ1-5, with TRBD1 matching 7 bases. V lost 6 bases, J lost 2 bases, and 1 base stayed unmatched. Per the germline V gene, CDR1 is KGHSH and CDR2 is LQKENI. The CDR3 sequence is 13 residues long. CDR3 loop: CASSGTGNQPQHF. Here the CDR3 DNA reads TGTGCCAGCTCGGGGACAGGCAATCAGCCCCAGCATTTT. Full variable domain (remainder filled in from reference TRBV18 and TRBJ1-5): NAGVMQNPRHLVRRRGQEARLRCSPMKGHSHVYWYRQLPEEGLKFMVYLQKENIIDESGMPKERFSAEFPKEGPSILRIQQVVRGDSAAYFCASSGTGNQPQHFGDGTRLSIL.

The chain is built from TRBV6-5 and TRBJ1-1, with D perhaps matching TRBD1 (6 bases). CDR3 length: 14 amino acids. Germline V gives CDR1 MNHEY, CDR2 SVGAGI. The germline V and J ends were trimmed by 4 bases and 4 bases, with 13 bases remaining between them. The CDR3 here is CASSFQGRGTEAFF. The CDR3 coding sequence is TGTGCCAGCAGTTTCCAGGGGCGGGGCACTGAAGCTTTCTTT.

Of note for this clone: Its ends do not fully match the called genes, so a read error is possible. The V call is TRBV23-1, the J call TRBJ1-2; D is uncertain. TRBV23-1 is an ORF; its function is uncertain. This CDR3 has 11 amino acids. The CDR3 DNA sequence: TGCGCCAGCAGTCTTCTACGGGAAATGGACTTC. Encoded protein: CASSLLREMDF.

The chain links TRBV4-1 to TRBJ2-5; 9 positions agree with TRBD1. Germline assignment: CDR1 MGHRA and CDR2 YSYEKL. The CDR3 covers 18 residues. V shed 0 bases and J 5 bases; nucleotides not matched to a gene: 13. DNA for the CDR3: TGCGCCAGCAGCCAAGATCGGACAGGGGATGGTATGGTGGAGACCCAGTACTTC. Translating it yields CASSQDRTGDGMVETQYF.

V and J are TRBV6-5 and TRBJ1-2; D might be TRBD1 (6 bases). The CDR3 has 15 amino acids. Trimming removed 7 bases at V and 4 bases at J, with 19 bases between. CDR1 is MNHEY, CDR2 SVGAGI, per germline. CDR3 nucleotides: TGTGCCAGCAACCCCGGAGGGGGGGGCGTCTATGGCTACACCTTC. Translating gives CASNPGGGGVYGYTF.

The rearrangement joins TRBV12-5 to TRBJ1-1; tentatively, D is TRBD1 (5 bases). Trimming took 1 base from V and 0 from J, leaving 15 bases between them. Germline V lookup: CDR1 LGHNT, CDR2 FRNRAP. The CDR3 runs to 17 residues. The CDR3 region has the DNA TGTGCTAGTGGTTTGGCCGGGCAAGGCAGGGTGAACACTGAAGCTTTCTTT. Protein product: CASGLAGQGRVNTEAFF.

This chain uses TRBV2 with TRBJ1-5; 10 positions agree with TRBD1. The CDR3 has 15 amino acids. Losses at the gene ends were 6 bases for V and 6 bases for J; bases not matched to a gene: 8. Germline V gene data show CDR1 as SNHLY and CDR2 as FYNNEI. CDR3 nucleotide sequence: TGTGCCAGCAGAGCAGGACAGGGGGGGAGTCAGCCCCAGCATTTT. It encodes CASRAGQGGSQPQHF.

J is TRBJ1-1 and V is TRBV29-1, with D uncertain. Trimming removed 7 bases at V and 0 bases at J, with 21 bases between. The germline V gene encodes CDR1 SQVTM and CDR2 ANQGSEA. CDR3 length: 16 amino acids. The CDR3 region has the DNA TGCAGCGCTAAGACACCCTTTTCCCCCATGAACACTGAAGCTTTCTTT. Translated, it gives CSAKTPFSPMNTEAFF.

The gene calls are TRBV15 and TRBJ1-2; D possibly corresponds to TRBD1 (6 bases). This CDR3 contains 16 residues. With 3 bases removed from V and 8 bases from J, the gap between germline ends came to 22 bases. CDR1 LNHNV and CDR2 YYDKDF come from the germline V gene (reference sequence). CDR3 nucleotide sequence: TGTGCCACCAGCAGGGGGCCGGGGGGCTCCCAGGAGGGCTACACCTTC. Protein product: CATSRGPGGSQEGYTF.

This chain uses TRBV19 with TRBJ1-2; D gene unclear. The germline V and J ends were trimmed by 4 bases and 4 bases, with 13 bases remaining between them. CDR1 is LNHDA, CDR2 SQIVND, per germline (reference sequence). This CDR3 has 14 residues. As DNA, the CDR3 is TGTGCCAGTAGTAGCCAGCAATCGTCCTATGGCTACACCTTC. Its protein is CASSSQQSSYGYTF.

The chain has TRBV5-1 and TRBJ2-5; 8 positions match TRBD1. Germline loops: CDR1 SGHRS, CDR2 YFSETQ. V shed 0 bases and J 0 bases; nucleotides not matched to a gene: 1. The CDR3 has 15 amino acids. This chain's CDR3 is CASSLGDRYQETQYF. The CDR3 region has the DNA TGCGCCAGCAGCTTGGGGGACAGGTACCAAGAGACCCAGTACTTC.

V usage is TRBV30 and J usage is TRBJ1-1; D remains ambiguous. V was pared by 4 bases and J by 1 base, with 7 bases between. In germline, CDR1 is GTSNPN, CDR2 SVGIG (reference sequence). This CDR3 is built from 12 residues. This chain's CDR3 is CAWNQENTEAFF. The CDR3 DNA reads as TGTGCCTGGAATCAGGAGAACACTGAAGCTTTCTTT.

The genes are TRBV11-1 and TRBJ2-7, with 10 bases that match TRBD2. Germline CDR1 is SGHAT and CDR2 is FQDESV (reference sequence). This CDR3 comprises 15 residues. Trimming cost V 5 bases and J 3 bases; bases outside gene matches: 7. CDR3 bases: TGTGCCAGCAGCCCGGGGGCTAGCGGGGGCTACGAGCAGTACTTC. Protein: CASSPGASGGYEQYF. Together with reference TRBV11-1 and TRBJ2-7, the CDR3 gives the full variable domain: EAEVAQSPRYKITEKSQAVAFWCDPISGHATLYWYRQILGQGPELLVQFQDESVVDDSQLPKDRFSAERLKGVDSTLKIQPAELGDSAMYLCASSPGASGGYEQYFGPGTRLTVT.

The rearrangement joins TRBV30 to TRBJ2-7; maybe TRBD1 (6 bases). The CDR3 consists of 13 residues. The germline V gene has CDR1 GTSNPN and CDR2 SVGIG (reference sequence). The V end was cut by 0 bases, the J end by 7 bases, with 13 bases between. The CDR3 sequence: CAWSVRPQGEQYF. The CDR3 DNA reads as TGTGCCTGGAGTGTACGCCCCCAGGGGGAGCAGTACTTC.

CDR3 sequence reads: CASSPWTSGGLETQYF. For the CDR3, the DNA is TGTGCCAGTAGTCCCTGGACTAGCGGGGGGTTGGAGACCCAGTACTTC. V gene TRBV19 combines with J gene TRBJ2-5; TRBD2 agrees at 14 bases. V gave up 5 bases and J gave up 5 bases; unmatched junction bases: 7. Per the germline V gene, CDR1 is LNHDA and CDR2 is SQIVND (reference sequence). The CDR3 totals 16 residues.

There are a few counts of this clone. This chain uses TRBV28 with TRBJ1-2, with D possibly matching TRBD1 (6 bases). CDR3 length: 14 residues. CDR1 is MDHEN and CDR2 is SYDVKM in the germline V gene. The V end lost 6 bases, the J end lost 4 bases, and 15 bases lay between the germline ends. For the CDR3, the DNA is TGTGCCAGCAGCAGCCCAGGGGCAGCCTATGGCTACACCTTC. Amino acid sequence: CASSSPGAAYGYTF.

The chain couples TRBV7-9 to TRBJ1-1; no clear D gene. CDR3 size: 13 residues. The V end was cut by 8 bases, the J end by 4 bases, with 14 bases between. Germline V gives CDR1 SEHNR, CDR2 FQNEAQ (reference sequence). CDR3 DNA: TGTGCCAGCCAAACTACGGGTGGCACTGAAGCTTTCTTT. Its translation is CASQTTGGTEAFF.

The chain recombines TRBV27 with TRBJ1-2; D is unclear. The CDR3 has 12 amino acids. In germline, CDR1 is MNHEY, CDR2 SMNVEV (reference sequence). Trimming pared 11 bases from V and 0 bases from J, leaving 10 bases between. The CDR3 sequence is CAAIVANYGYTF. Here the CDR3 DNA reads TGTGCCGCAATAGTAGCTAACTATGGCTACACCTTC.

The chain joins TRBV6-5 to TRBJ2-3; TRBD1 aligns across 7 bases. Losses at the gene ends were 0 bases for V and 3 bases for J; bases not matched to a gene: 3. The V gene's germline CDR1 is MNHEY and CDR2 SVGAGI. This CDR3 has 15 amino acids. CDR3 coding DNA: TGTGCCAGCAGTTACTCAGGGGGCAGGACAGATACGCAGTATTTT. It yields the protein CASSYSGGRTDTQYF.

V gene TRBV14 combines with J gene TRBJ2-3; D unresolved. The CDR3 contains 12 residues. The V gene's germline CDR1 is SGHDN and CDR2 FVKESK. Trimming shortened V by 8 bases and J by 6 bases, and 12 bases separated the two germline ends. This CDR3 reads CASSRAGDTQYF. CDR3 sequence (DNA): TGTGCCAGCTCCCGTGCTGGGGATACGCAGTATTTT.

This chain links TRBV27 with TRBJ2-5, with 9 bases fitting TRBD1. This CDR3 contains 18 residues. Unmatched junction bases numbered 13, after V lost 2 bases and J lost 3 bases. The germline gives CDR1 MNHEY, CDR2 SMNVEV (reference sequence). The CDR3 reads CASSLRGDRDGEKETQYF. The CDR3 bases are TGTGCCAGCAGTTTAAGAGGGGACAGGGACGGTGAGAAAGAGACCCAGTACTTC.

This rearrangement joins TRBV29-1 to TRBJ2-2, with no clear D. The CDR3 covers 11 residues. Deletions cut 5 bases from V and 2 bases from J, with 3 bases between. Germline assignment: CDR1 SQVTM and CDR2 ANQGSEA. Written as DNA, the CDR3 is TGCAGCGTTCAAAACACCGGGGAGCTGTTTTTT. The encoded protein is CSVQNTGELFF.

This clone was seen only once. This rearrangement joins TRBV28 to TRBJ2-5; D may be TRBD1 or TRBD2 (5 bases each). The germline gives CDR1 MDHEN, CDR2 SYDVKM. This CDR3 comprises 15 residues. V shed 9 bases and J shed 3 bases, with 20 bases lying between them. CDR3 in DNA: TGTGCCAGTTCCCCCTCCCTCGGGACGGAAGAGACCCAGTACTTC. It is translated as CASSPSLGTEETQYF.